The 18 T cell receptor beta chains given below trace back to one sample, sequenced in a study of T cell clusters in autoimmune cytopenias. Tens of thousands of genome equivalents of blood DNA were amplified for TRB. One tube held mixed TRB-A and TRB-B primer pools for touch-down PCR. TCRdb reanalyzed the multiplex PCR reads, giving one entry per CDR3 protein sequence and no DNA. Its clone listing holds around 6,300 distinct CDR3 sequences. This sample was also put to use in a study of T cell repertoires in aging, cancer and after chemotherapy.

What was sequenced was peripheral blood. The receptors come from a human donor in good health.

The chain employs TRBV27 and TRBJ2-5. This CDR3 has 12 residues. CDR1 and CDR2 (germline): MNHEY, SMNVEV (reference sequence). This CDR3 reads CASKQYQETQYF.

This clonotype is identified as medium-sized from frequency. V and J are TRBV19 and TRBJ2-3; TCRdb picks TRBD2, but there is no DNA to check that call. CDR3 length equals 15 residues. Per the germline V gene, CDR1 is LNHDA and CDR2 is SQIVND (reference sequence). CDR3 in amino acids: CASATGLADTDTQYF.

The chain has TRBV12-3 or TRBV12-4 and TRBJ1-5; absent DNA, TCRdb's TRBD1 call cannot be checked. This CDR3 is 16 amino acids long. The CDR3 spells CASSLLGRESNQPQHF.

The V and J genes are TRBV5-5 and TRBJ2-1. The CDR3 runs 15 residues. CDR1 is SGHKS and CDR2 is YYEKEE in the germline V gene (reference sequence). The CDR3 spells CASSLRTAKYNEQFF.

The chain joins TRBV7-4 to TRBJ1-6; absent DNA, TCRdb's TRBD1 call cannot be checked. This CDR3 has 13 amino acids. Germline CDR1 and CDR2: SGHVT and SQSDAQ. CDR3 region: CASSLGGNSPLHF.

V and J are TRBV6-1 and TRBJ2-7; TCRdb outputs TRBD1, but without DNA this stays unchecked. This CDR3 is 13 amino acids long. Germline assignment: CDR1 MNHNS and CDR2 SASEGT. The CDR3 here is CASSQGAIYEQYF.

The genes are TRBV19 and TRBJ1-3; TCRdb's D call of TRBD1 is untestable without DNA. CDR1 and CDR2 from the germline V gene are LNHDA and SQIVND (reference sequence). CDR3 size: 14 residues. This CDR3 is CASRSVGSGNTMYF. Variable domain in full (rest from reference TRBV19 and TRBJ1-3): DGGITQSPKYLFRKEGQNVTLSCEQNLNHDAMYWYRQDPGQGLRLIYYSQIVNDFQKGDIAEGYSVSREKKESFPLTVTSAQKNPTAFYLCASRSVGSGNTMYFGEGSWLTVV.

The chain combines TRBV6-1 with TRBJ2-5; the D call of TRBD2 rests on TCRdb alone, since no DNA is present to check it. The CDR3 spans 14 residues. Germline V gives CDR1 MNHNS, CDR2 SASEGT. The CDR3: CASSEGRAQETQYF.

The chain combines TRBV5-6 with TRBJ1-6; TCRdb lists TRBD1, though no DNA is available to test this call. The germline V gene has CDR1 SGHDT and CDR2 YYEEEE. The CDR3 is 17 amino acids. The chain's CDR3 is CASSLRGPLSYNSPLHF.

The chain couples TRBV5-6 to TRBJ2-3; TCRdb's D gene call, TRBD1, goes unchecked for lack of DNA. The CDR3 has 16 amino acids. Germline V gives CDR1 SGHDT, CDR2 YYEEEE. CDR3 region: CASSLRRGSNTDTQYF.

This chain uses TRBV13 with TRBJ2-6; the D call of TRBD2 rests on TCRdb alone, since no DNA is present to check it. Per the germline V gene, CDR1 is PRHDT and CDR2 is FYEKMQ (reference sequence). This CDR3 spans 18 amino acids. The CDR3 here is CASTALAGARSGANVLTF.

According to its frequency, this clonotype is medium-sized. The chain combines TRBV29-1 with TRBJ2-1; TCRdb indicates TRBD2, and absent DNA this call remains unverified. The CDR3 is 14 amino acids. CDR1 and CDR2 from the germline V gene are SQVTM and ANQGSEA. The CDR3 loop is CSVSPGTSLNEQFF.

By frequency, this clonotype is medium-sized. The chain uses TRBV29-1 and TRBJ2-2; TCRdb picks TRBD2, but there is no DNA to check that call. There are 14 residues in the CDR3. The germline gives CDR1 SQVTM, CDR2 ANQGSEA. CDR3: CSVKVPAGTGELFF.

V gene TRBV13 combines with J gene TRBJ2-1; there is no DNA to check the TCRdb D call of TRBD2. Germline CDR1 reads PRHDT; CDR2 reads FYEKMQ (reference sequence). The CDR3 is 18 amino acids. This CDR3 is CASSPGGLAGGPDNEQFF.

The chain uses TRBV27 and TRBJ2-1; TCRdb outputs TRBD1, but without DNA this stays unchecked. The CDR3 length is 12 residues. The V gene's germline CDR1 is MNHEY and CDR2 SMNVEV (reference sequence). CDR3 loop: CASTGGYNEQFF.

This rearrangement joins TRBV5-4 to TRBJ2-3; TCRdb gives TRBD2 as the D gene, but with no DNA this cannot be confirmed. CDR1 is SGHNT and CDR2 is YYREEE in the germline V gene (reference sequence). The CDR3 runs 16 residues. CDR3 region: CASSFELAGGSDTQYF.

CDR3 sequence reads: CASSPGDRGAFF. V usage is TRBV18 and J usage is TRBJ1-1; TCRdb proposes TRBD1, but this gene call is untestable without DNA. The CDR3 has 12 amino acids. Germline V gene data show CDR1 as KGHSH and CDR2 as LQKENI.

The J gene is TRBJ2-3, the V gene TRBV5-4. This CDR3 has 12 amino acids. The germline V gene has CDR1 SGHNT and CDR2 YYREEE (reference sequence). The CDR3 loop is CASSLATDTQYF.